This T cell receptor (beta chain) was sequenced for a study of T-cell memory formation after mild COVID-19. Constant-segment primers served in 5'RACE that generated TCR alpha and TCR beta cDNA libraries bearing sample barcodes and UMIs. One entry per CDR3 protein results from TCRdb running MiXCR on the 5' RACE reads. The sample yields 400,000 to 500,000 distinct CDR3 sequences, 20% seen once. There are 15 residues in the CDR3. Germline CDR1 is KGHSH and CDR2 is LQKENI. V was trimmed by 2 bases and J by 0 bases, leaving 9 bases between them. The sequenced sample consisted of PBMCs or a T cell subset sorted from them (not recorded which). The V gene is TRBV18, the J gene TRBJ2-3; D ambiguous. This receptor was taken from an adult woman who had mild COVID-19 (a few samples of this study predate the infection). Cell type and time point are not known. CDR3 protein: CASSPTTASTDTQYF. The CDR3 DNA is TGTGCCAGCTCACCAACGACGGCCAGCACAGATACGCAGTATTTT. Filled out from reference TRBV18 and TRBJ2-3, the complete variable domain reads NAGVMQNPRHLVRRRGQEARLRCSPMKGHSHVYWYRQLPEEGLKFMVYLQKENIIDESGMPKERFSAEFPKEGPSILRIQQVVRGDSAAYFCASSPTTASTDTQYFGPGTRLTVL.